This T cell receptor (beta chain) was found in a study of blood T cells in healthy people across ages (dated by TCRdb to about 2015). Turning to the overall study: In model experiments, template switching captured roughly one uniquely barcoded TCR beta cDNA molecule for every two T cells. Age-related changes in TCR beta repertoire diversity were measured in the study by deep sequencing normalized with unique cDNA molecular identifiers. The donors were divided into four age groups: young (average roughly 17 years), middle-aged (approximately 41), aged (roughly 60) and long-lived (around 87). To avoid experimental bias, donors of different ages were distributed randomly across sequencing lanes. Two additional independent replicas of 1 million unique cDNA reads from the same blood draw were analyzed for two donors (one aged 18 to 29 and one aged 80 or older). What the study reported, not specific to this receptor: The long-lived group showed more naive CD4+ T cells, fewer expanded clones and increased TCR diversity than the aged group, suggesting age selection. Because donor CMV infection status was unknown, age-related changes in expanded clonotypes were potentially confounded. Because profiling used bulk unsorted PBMCs, naive and antigen-experienced compartments could not be compared conclusively. Total diversity estimates from one million sequenced T cells were considered lower bounds and underestimates. As age increased, observed TCR beta diversity per million T cells dropped in a roughly linear way, and a significant reduction was already evident by age roughly 40. Observed TCR beta diversity correlated strongly with the percentage of naive T cells measured by flow cytometry.

Libraries came from 5' RACE. TCRdb records Illumina HiSeq 2500 as the sequencer. A second PCR of about 7 to 12 cycles was run with a J-beta primer mix and a sample-barcoded 5' primer. Each TCR beta cDNA molecule received a unique molecular identifier from a template-switch 5' adaptor carrying 12 random nucleotides. At least 2.5 million CDR3-containing paired-end reads were obtained from each sample. First-strand cDNA was synthesized from all RNA with the Mint cDNA synthesis kit, primed by a TRBC-specific oligonucleotide. All cDNA was treated with uracil-DNA glycosylase and then went through a first 18-cycle PCR with the universal primers M1SS and BC2_uni_R. Per the authors' processing: Each sample was normalized by randomly selecting 1 million high-quality reads, each carrying a distinct molecular identifier. Reads sharing molecular identifiers were discarded rather than binned into consensus sequences. MiTCR, run with a Q25 quality threshold and the strictest error-elimination algorithm, handled CDR3 identification, clonotype clustering and error correction. Lower-bound total TCR beta diversity was estimated with a nonparametric unseen species model using Euler transformation. TCRdb ran its own pipeline on the public reads, namely fastp trimming at Q25 and MiXCR clone calling, and kept in-frame beta chains. For every CDR3 protein sequence, its rows merge into one entry that carries the most common genes and DNA. Clone size and V and J calls follow TCRdb, not the original study. For this sample the table gives about 1,000,000 distinct CDR3 sequences, of which less than 50% were detected only once. The ten largest account for approximately 17% of the sample.

This clonotype was detected only a few times. It has no known antigen specificity. No qualities accompany the bases; no much larger clone lies one base away. The donors were around 39 Caucasian individuals from Russia, aged about 6 to 100 years, who were systemically healthy. Around 10 milliliters of peripheral blood were drawn from each donor into EDTA-treated Vacutainer tubes. Ficoll-Paque density-gradient centrifugation was used to isolate PBMCs, with at least 6.5 million per sample. Trizol reagent was used to extract total RNA from the PBMCs, yielding at least 6 micrograms per sample. The percentages of naive CD45RAhigh/CD27high T cells were determined by flow cytometry on a PBMC aliquot from every donor. The sequenced sample consisted of blood. This clonotype was obtained from a woman between 55 and 75 years old in good health.

The CDR3 is CASSYETSGVYEQYF. The nucleotide sequence reads as follows: TGTGCCAGCAGTTACGAAACTAGCGGAGTTTACGAGCAGTACTTC. The sequence is built from TRBV6-5 and TRBJ2-7; 8 central nucleotides agree with TRBD2. The CDR3 runs 15 residues from the cysteine to the phenylalanine. Just the 45-base CDR3 DNA is kept, in frame starting at base 1. Looking up the germline V gene yields CDR1 MNHEY and CDR2 SVGAGI. From V the trimming removes 2 bases and from J it removes 4 bases, while the gene matches leave 7 bases of the junction unaccounted for.